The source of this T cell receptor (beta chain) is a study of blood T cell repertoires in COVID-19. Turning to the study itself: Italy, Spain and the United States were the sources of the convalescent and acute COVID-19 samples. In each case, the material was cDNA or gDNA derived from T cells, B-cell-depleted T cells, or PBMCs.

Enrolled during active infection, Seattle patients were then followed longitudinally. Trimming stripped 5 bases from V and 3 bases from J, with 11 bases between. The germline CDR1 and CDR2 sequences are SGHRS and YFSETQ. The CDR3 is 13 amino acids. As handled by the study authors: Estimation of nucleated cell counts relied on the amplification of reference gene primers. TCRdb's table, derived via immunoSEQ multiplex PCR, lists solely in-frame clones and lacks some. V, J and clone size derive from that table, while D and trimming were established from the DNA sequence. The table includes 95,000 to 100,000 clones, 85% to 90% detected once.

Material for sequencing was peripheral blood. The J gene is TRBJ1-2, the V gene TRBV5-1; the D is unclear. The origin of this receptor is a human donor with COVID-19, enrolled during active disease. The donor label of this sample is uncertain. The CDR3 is CASSADGDYGYTF. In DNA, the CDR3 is TGCGCCAGCAGTGCGGACGGGGACTATGGCTACACCTTC.